Listed below are T cell receptor beta chains from one sample, sequenced in a study of shared clonotypes between healthy human individuals. TCRdb's table, derived via immunoSEQ multiplex PCR, lists solely in-frame clones and lacks some. The table records about 2.3 million clones, just over 90% of them present only once. The sequenced sample consisted of naive CD4+ T cells from PBMCs. Receptors originate from a man aged 18 to 30 in good health. Some clones in this sample may be carry-over from other donors' samples. The CDR3 runs from the conserved cysteine through the conserved F or W. The D gene is left open where the match is weak. Not every row has a clone size; where given, it reads once, few, many or a size class.

j_gene,d_gene,abundance,v_gene,CDR3aa,CDR3nt
TRBJ2-3,NA,NA,TRBV9,CASSAQGSSTDTQYF,TGTGCCAGCAGCGCTCAGGGATCTAGCACAGATACGCAGTATTTT
TRBJ2-7,NA,NA,TRBV7-8,CASSPVYEQYF,TGTGCCAGCAGCCCGGTTTACGAGCAGTACTTC
TRBJ2-5,NA,NA,TRBV5-1,CASSLWGWETQYF,TGCGCCAGCAGCTTGTGGGGGTGGGAGACCCAGTACTTC
TRBJ2-4,NA,NA,TRBV29-1,CSGDVQNIQYF,TGCAGCGGTGATGTCCAAAACATTCAGTACTTC
TRBJ2-2,NA,NA,TRBV9,CASSVARGFPGELFF,TGTGCCAGCAGCGTAGCTCGGGGGTTTCCCGGGGAGCTGTTTTTT
TRBJ1-2,TRBD1,NA,TRBV19,CASSTNRDRRYGYTF,TGTGCCAGTAGTACCAACCGGGACAGGAGATATGGCTACACCTTC
TRBJ2-3,NA,NA,TRBV5-1,CASSLEGSTDTQYF,TGCGCCAGCAGCTTGGAGGGTAGCACAGATACGCAGTATTTT
TRBJ2-1,TRBD2,NA,TRBV5-4,CASSGGTSGRGNEQFF,TGTGCCAGCAGCGGCGGGACTAGCGGGAGGGGGAATGAGCAGTTCTTC
TRBJ2-1,TRBD2,NA,TRBV11-3,CASSLGLTSGRGDEQFF,TGTGCCAGCAGCTTAGGCCTCACCAGCGGGAGGGGGGATGAGCAGTTCTTC
TRBJ2-2,NA,few,TRBV5-1,CASSLVPSGELFF,TGCGCCAGCAGCTTGGTCCCGTCCGGGGAGCTGTTTTTT
TRBJ2-1,TRBD1,NA,TRBV11-2,CASLLTGGSYNEQFF,TGTGCCAGCTTACTTACAGGGGGCTCCTACAATGAGCAGTTCTTC
TRBJ2-5,TRBD2,NA,TRBV4-1,CASSQGHSGGQETQYF,TGCGCCAGCAGCCAAGGTCACTCGGGGGGGCAAGAGACCCAGTACTTC
TRBJ1-1,NA,NA,TRBV21-1,CASSKGTDAWGYTEAFF,TGTGCCAGCAGCAAAGGGACGGACGCCTGGGGCTACACTGAAGCTTTCTTT
TRBJ2-1,TRBD2,once,TRBV5-4,CASSIGLREGSYNEQFF,TGTGCCAGCAGCATTGGGTTGCGGGAGGGCTCCTACAATGAGCAGTTCTTC
TRBJ1-2,NA,NA,TRBV30,CAWEALAEGYTF,TGTGCCTGGGAAGCTCTCGCGGAAGGCTACACCTTC
TRBJ2-1,NA,NA,TRBV19,CASSPRGSGVSYNEQFF,TGTGCCAGTAGTCCCCGGGGTTCGGGGGTGTCCTACAATGAGCAGTTCTTC
TRBJ1-4,NA,NA,TRBV7-9,CASSFEFRATNEKLFF,TGTGCCAGCAGCTTCGAGTTTAGGGCAACTAATGAAAAACTGTTTTTT
TRBJ2-7,NA,NA,TRBV28,CASSSWGAGLFEQYF,TGTGCCAGCAGTTCCTGGGGGGCGGGCCTATTCGAGCAGTACTTC
TRBJ2-1,NA,NA,TRBV10-3,CAISPETSYNEQFF,TGTGCCATCAGTCCCGAGACTAGCTACAATGAGCAGTTCTTC
TRBJ2-1,NA,few,TRBV5-1,CASSLGTNNEQFF,TGCGCCAGCAGCTTGGGTACGAACAATGAGCAGTTCTTC
TRBJ1-2,NA,NA,TRBV2,CASSDAGPPPPDYGYTF,TGTGCCAGCAGTGACGCGGGACCGCCGCCCCCGGACTATGGCTACACCTTC
TRBJ1-5,NA,few,TRBV2,CASSEAGTGNQPQHF,TGTGCCAGCAGTGAAGCGGGGACCGGCAATCAGCCCCAGCATTTT
TRBJ2-2,NA,once,TRBV29-1,CSVEGGKGTGELFF,TGCAGCGTTGAAGGGGGGAAGGGGACCGGGGAGCTGTTTTTT
TRBJ2-7,NA,NA,TRBV7-6,CASSLTGPPSYEQYF,TGTGCCAGCAGCTTGACTGGGCCTCCCTCCTACGAGCAGTACTTC
TRBJ2-3,NA,NA,TRBV5-1,CASSLDVSYTDTQYF,TGCGCCAGCAGCTTAGATGTGTCTTACACAGATACGCAGTATTTT
TRBJ2-2,TRBD1,NA,TRBV28,CASSPRTGKANTGELFF,TGTGCCAGCAGTCCCCGGACAGGGAAAGCGAACACCGGGGAGCTGTTTTTT
TRBJ2-2,TRBD2,NA,TRBV5-4,CASSPGTSGNTGELFF,TGTGCCAGCAGTCCCGGGACTAGCGGAAACACCGGGGAGCTGTTTTTT
TRBJ2-5,TRBD2,once,TRBV30,CAWSVGGSPGETQYF,TGTGCCTGGAGTGTAGGCGGGAGTCCGGGAGAGACCCAGTACTTC
TRBJ2-1,NA,NA,TRBV6-1,CASSDIMAEQFF,TGTGCCAGCAGTGACATAATGGCGGAGCAGTTCTTC
TRBJ2-1,TRBD2,NA,TRBV11-2,CASSLGGARENYNEQFF,TGTGCCAGCAGCTTAGGAGGGGCGCGGGAGAACTACAATGAGCAGTTCTTC
TRBJ1-1,NA,NA,TRBV2,CASSEWSGGNTEAFF,TGTGCCAGCAGTGAATGGTCGGGGGGAAACACTGAAGCTTTCTTT
TRBJ2-7,NA,NA,TRBV2,CATTDPLATSYEQYF,TGTGCCACTACGGACCCTTTAGCGACCTCCTACGAGCAGTACTTC
TRBJ2-4,NA,NA,TRBV29-1,CSVTNRAEWGGNIQYF,TGCAGCGTTACCAACAGGGCTGAATGGGGTGGAAACATTCAGTACTTC
TRBJ2-4,NA,NA,TRBV7-2,CASSLARVDIQYF,TGTGCCAGCAGCTTAGCCAGGGTTGACATTCAGTACTTC
TRBJ1-4,NA,NA,TRBV6-6,CASYRTGSEKLFF,TGTGCCAGCTACCGCACAGGGAGTGAAAAACTGTTTTTT
TRBJ1-4,NA,NA,TRBV2,CASRGTGSPNEKLFF,TGTGCCAGCAGGGGCACAGGGTCCCCTAATGAAAAACTGTTTTTT
TRBJ1-1,TRBD1,NA,TRBV7-2,CASRPRQGSTEAFF,TGTGCCAGCAGACCCAGACAGGGGTCCACTGAAGCTTTCTTT
TRBJ2-1,NA,NA,TRBV7-2,CASSSKGGNEQFF,TGTGCCAGCAGCTCAAAAGGGGGTAATGAGCAGTTCTTC
TRBJ2-1,TRBD2,once,TRBV5-1,CASSLSGSSAYNEQFF,TGCGCCAGCAGTTTGAGCGGGAGTAGCGCCTACAATGAGCAGTTCTTC
TRBJ1-1,NA,NA,TRBV28,CASGLGIEAFF,TGTGCCAGCGGGCTCGGGATTGAAGCTTTCTTT
TRBJ2-3,TRBD2,NA,TRBV4-2,CASSQVASGGVTDTQYF,TGTGCCAGCAGCCAAGTGGCGAGCGGGGGGGTCACAGATACGCAGTATTTT
TRBJ2-2,NA,NA,TRBV7-3,CASSPPGVGSSGTGELFF,TGTGCCAGCAGCCCCCCCGGCGTCGGAAGTAGTGGTACCGGGGAGCTGTTTTTT
TRBJ2-5,NA,once,TRBV9,CASSVPTKGGARQETQYF,TGTGCCAGCAGCGTCCCCACCAAGGGGGGGGCGCGGCAAGAGACCCAGTACTTC
TRBJ2-1,TRBD1,NA,TRBV6-1,CASSAFPGQGSYNEQFF,TGTGCCAGCAGTGCCTTTCCGGGACAGGGCTCCTACAATGAGCAGTTCTTC
TRBJ1-1,TRBD1,once,TRBV2,CASSDFHQGARGAFF,TGTGCCAGCAGTGACTTTCACCAGGGGGCAAGAGGGGCTTTCTTT
TRBJ2-1,NA,NA,TRBV2,CASRGGGNEQFF,TGTGCCAGCAGGGGCGGTGGGAATGAGCAGTTCTTC
TRBJ1-1,NA,NA,TRBV4-3,CASTAQGGTEAFF,TGCGCCAGCACTGCGCAGGGCGGCACTGAAGCTTTCTTT
TRBJ1-1,NA,NA,TRBV6-6,CASSKRSGPQNTEAFF,TGTGCCAGCAGTAAACGATCCGGGCCCCAGAACACTGAAGCTTTCTTT
TRBJ1-3,NA,once,TRBV6-5,CASSGLFGGNTIYF,TGTGCCAGCAGCGGACTGTTTGGCGGAAACACCATATATTTT
TRBJ2-2,TRBD1,NA,TRBV10-1,CASSESKSGQGLGSVRYGAGELFF,TGCGCCAGCAGTGAGTCGAAATCTGGACAGGGGTTAGGGAGTGTTCGTTATGGTGCCGGGGAGCTGTTTTTT
TRBJ2-6,NA,NA,TRBV7-3,CASSNISVGGWGVGSGANVLTF,TGTGCCAGCAGCAATATTTCCGTGGGCGGATGGGGTGTGGGATCTGGGGCCAACGTCCTGACTTTC
TRBJ2-5,TRBD1,NA,TRBV5-4,CASSRGTARDQETQYF,TGTGCCAGCAGCCGTGGGACAGCGAGAGACCAAGAGACCCAGTACTTC
TRBJ2-1,TRBD1,NA,TRBV5-1,CASSLGTGGNEQFF,TGCGCCAGCAGCTTGGGGACAGGGGGCAATGAGCAGTTCTTC
TRBJ2-5,NA,NA,TRBV7-9,CASSLTRDQETQYF,TGTGCCAGCAGCTTAACCCGCGACCAAGAGACCCAGTACTTC
TRBJ2-6,NA,NA,TRBV4-1,CASSPPGPGANVLTF,TGCGCCAGCAGCCCCCCGGGACCTGGGGCCAACGTCCTGACTTTC
TRBJ1-3,NA,NA,TRBV28,CASHTGFSGNTIYF,TGTGCCAGCCACACAGGTTTCTCTGGAAACACCATATATTTT